This entry features one TCR beta chain sequence. What it binds is not known. Repertoires were generated with immunoSEQ multiplex PCR, while TCRdb's copy carries only in-frame clones and drops some. The table lists a few million clones, 85% to 95% of them singletons. CD4+ cell separation produced CD45RA+ naive and CD45RA-negative memory subsets. The source of the sample is a study of shared clonotypes between healthy human individuals. Per the germline V gene, CDR1 is KGHSH and CDR2 is LQKENI. The CDR3 contains 19 residues. Trimming removed 3 bases from V and 0 bases from J, with 21 bases in between. Points from the study as a whole: As a rule, naive subsets had a larger estimated richness than memory subsets. What rarefaction showed was incomplete sorted-subset sequencing despite large depth.

Sequencing was performed on naive CD4+ T cells sorted from blood. Sample subset: CD45RA+ positively selected. The chain links TRBV18 to TRBJ2-1; possible D gene TRBD2, 6 bases. The TCR originated in a man aged 18-30 years in good health. The DNA for the CDR3 is TGTGCCAGCTCACCTGAGGCACCGACTAGTCTGAGCTCCTACAATGAGCAGTTCTTC. Its protein is CASSPEAPTSLSSYNEQFF.